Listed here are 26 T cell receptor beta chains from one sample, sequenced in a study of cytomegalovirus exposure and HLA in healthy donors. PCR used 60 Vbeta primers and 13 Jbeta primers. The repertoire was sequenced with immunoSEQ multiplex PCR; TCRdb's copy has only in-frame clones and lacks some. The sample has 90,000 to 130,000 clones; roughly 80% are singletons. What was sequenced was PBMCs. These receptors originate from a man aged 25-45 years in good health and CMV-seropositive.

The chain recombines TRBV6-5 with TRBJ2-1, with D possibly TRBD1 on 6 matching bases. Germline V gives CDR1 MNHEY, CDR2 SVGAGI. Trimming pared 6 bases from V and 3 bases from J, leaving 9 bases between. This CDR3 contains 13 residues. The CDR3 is CASRRQVYNEQFF. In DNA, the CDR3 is TGTGCCAGCAGAAGACAGGTCTACAATGAGCAGTTCTTC.

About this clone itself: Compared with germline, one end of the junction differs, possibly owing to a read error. Here the CDR3 reads CSSSFFSGRVDGELFF. CDR3 DNA: TGTTCCAGCAGCTTCTTTAGCGGGAGGGTCGACGGGGAGCTGTTTTTT. The chain joins TRBV7-9 to TRBJ2-2, with 11 bases matching TRBD2. Germline-derived CDR1 and CDR2 are SEHNR and FQNEAQ (reference sequence). This CDR3 region has 16 residues.

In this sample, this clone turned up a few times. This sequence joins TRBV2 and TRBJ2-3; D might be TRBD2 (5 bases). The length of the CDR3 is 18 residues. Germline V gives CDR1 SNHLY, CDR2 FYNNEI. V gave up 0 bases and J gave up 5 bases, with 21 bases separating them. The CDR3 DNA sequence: TGTGCCAGCAGTGAAGCGCCAACCTGGGTTGAGGGTAGAGATACGCAGTATTTT. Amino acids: CASSEAPTWVEGRDTQYF.

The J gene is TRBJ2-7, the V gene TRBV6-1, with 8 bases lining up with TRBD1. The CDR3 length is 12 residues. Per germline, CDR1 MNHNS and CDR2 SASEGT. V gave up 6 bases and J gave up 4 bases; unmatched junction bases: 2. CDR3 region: CASSRDRYEQYV. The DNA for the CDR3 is TGTGCCAGCAGCCGGGACAGGTACGAGCAGTACGTC.

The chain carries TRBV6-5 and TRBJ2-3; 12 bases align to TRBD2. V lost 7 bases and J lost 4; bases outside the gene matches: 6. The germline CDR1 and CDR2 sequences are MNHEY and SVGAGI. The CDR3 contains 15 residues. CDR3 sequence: CASTPLAGGPDTQYF. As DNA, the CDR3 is TGTGCCAGCACCCCTCTAGCGGGGGGGCCAGATACGCAGTATTTT.

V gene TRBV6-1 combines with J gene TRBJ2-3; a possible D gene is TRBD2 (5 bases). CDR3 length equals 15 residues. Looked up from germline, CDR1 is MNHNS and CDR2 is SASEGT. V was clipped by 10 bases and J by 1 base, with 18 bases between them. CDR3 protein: CANSGKGLGTDTQYF. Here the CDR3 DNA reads TGTGCCAACTCCGGGAAGGGATTGGGCACAGATACGCAGTATTTT.

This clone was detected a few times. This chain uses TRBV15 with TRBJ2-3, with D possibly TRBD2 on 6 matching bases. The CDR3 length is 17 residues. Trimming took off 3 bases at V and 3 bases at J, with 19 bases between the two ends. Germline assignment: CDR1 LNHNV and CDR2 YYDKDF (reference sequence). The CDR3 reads CATSSLWTGERTDTQYF. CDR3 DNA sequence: TGTGCCACCAGCAGTCTTTGGACGGGAGAGAGGACAGATACGCAGTATTTT.

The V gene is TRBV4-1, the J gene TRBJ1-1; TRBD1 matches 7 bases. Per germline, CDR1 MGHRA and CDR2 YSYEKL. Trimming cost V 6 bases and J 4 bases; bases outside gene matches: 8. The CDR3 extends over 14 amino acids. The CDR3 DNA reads TGCGCCAGCAGTCTAAGGGGGCAGCCCACTGAAGCTTTCTTT. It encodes CASSLRGQPTEAFF.

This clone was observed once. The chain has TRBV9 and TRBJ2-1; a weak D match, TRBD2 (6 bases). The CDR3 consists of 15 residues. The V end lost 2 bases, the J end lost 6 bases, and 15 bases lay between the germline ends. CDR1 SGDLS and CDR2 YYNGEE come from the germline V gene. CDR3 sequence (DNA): TGTGCCAGCAGCGTCCCACCCGGGAGCTTCAATGAGCAGTTCTTC. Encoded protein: CASSVPPGSFNEQFF.

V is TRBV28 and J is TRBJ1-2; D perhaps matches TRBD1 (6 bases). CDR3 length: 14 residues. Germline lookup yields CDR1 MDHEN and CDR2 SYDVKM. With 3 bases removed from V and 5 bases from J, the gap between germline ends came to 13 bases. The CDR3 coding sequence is TGTGCCAGCAGTTTGTGGCAGGGGTCTTATGGCTACACCTTC. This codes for CASSLWQGSYGYTF.

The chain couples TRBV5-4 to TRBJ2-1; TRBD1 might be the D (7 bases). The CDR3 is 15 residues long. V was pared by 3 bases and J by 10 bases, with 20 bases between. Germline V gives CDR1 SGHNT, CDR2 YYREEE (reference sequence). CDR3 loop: CASSSGDSGTIEQFF. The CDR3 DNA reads TGTGCCAGCAGCTCGGGGGACAGTGGTACAATCGAGCAGTTCTTC.

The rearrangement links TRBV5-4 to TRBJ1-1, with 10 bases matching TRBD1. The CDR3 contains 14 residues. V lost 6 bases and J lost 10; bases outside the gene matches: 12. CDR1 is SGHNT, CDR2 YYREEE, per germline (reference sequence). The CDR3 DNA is TGTGCCAGCACCAGACAGGGGGCGGAGGTTGGAGCTTTCTTT. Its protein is CASTRQGAEVGAFF. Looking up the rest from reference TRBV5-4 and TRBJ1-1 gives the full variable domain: ETGVTQSPTHLIKTRGQQVTLRCSSQSGHNTVSWYQQALGQGPQFIFQYYREEENGRGNFPPRFSGLQFPNYSSELNVNALELDDSALYLCASTRQGAEVGAFFGQGTRLTVV.

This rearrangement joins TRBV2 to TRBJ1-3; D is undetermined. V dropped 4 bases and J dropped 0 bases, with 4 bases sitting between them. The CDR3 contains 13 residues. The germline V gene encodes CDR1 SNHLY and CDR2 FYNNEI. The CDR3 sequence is CASSANSGNTIYF. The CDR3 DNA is TGTGCCAGCAGTGCCAACTCTGGAAACACCATATATTTT.

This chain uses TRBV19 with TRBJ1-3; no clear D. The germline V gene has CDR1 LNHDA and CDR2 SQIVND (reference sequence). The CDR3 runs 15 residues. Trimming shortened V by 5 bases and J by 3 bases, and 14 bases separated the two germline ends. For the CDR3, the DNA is TGTGCCAGTAGTTTGGCATCCTTTGTTGGAAACACCATATATTTT. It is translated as CASSLASFVGNTIYF.

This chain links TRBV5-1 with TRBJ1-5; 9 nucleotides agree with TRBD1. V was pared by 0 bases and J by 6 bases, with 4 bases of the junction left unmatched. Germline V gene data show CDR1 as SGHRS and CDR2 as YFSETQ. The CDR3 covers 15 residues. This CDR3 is CASSLGTGAGQPQHF. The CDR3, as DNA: TGCGCCAGCAGCTTGGGGACAGGGGCTGGTCAGCCCCAGCATTTT.

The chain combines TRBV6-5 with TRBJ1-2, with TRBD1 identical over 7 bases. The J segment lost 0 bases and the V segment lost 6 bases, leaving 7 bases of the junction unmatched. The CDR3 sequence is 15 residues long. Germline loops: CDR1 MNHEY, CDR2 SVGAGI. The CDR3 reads CASSLRDSSNYGYTF. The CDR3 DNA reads TGTGCCAGCAGCCTTAGGGACAGCTCTAACTATGGCTACACCTTC.

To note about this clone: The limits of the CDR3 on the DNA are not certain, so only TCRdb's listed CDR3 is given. CDR3 loop: CASSEWAGVGLGMKLSF. The rearrangement joins TRBV2 to TRBJ1-1. Germline V gene sequence: CDR1 SNHLY, CDR2 FYNNEI. The CDR3 adds up to 17 amino acids, both ends counted.

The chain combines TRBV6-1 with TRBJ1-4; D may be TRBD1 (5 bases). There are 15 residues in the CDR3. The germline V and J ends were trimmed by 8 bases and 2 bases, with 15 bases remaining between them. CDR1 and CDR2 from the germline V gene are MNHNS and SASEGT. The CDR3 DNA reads TGTGCCAGCTGGCGGGGCGGACCGACTAATGAAAAACTGTTTTTT. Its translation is CASWRGGPTNEKLFF.

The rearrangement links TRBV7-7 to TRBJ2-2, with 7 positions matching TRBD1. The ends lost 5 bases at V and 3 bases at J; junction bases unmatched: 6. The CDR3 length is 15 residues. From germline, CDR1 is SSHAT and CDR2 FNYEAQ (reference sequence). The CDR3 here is CASSQGQLDTGELFF. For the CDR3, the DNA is TGTGCCAGCAGCCAGGGACAGCTAGACACCGGGGAGCTGTTTTTT.

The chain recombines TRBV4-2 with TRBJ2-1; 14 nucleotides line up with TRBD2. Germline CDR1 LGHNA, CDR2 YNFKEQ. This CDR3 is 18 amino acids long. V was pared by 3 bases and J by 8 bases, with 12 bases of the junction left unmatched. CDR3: CASSQETSGGAIGHEQFF. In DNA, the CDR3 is TGTGCCAGCAGCCAGGAGACTAGCGGGGGGGCCATAGGTCATGAGCAGTTCTTC.

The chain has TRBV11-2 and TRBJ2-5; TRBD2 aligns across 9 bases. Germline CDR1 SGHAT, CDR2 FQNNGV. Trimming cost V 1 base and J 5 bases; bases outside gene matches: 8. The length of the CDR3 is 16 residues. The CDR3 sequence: CASSLVSSGSWETQYF. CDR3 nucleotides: TGTGCCAGCAGCTTAGTTAGTAGCGGGAGCTGGGAGACCCAGTACTTC.

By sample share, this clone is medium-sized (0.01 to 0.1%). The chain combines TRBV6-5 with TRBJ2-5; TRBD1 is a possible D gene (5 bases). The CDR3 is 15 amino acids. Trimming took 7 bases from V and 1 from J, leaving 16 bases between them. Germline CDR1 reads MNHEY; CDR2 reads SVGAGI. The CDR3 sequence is CASKGNGFAQETQYF. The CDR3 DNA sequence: TGTGCCAGCAAGGGGAACGGTTTCGCCCAAGAGACCCAGTACTTC.

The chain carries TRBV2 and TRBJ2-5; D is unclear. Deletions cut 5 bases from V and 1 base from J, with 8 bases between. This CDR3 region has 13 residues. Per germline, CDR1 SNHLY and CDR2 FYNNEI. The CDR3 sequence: CASSLEIQETQYF. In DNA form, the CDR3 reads TGTGCCAGCAGTCTAGAGATCCAAGAGACCCAGTACTTC.

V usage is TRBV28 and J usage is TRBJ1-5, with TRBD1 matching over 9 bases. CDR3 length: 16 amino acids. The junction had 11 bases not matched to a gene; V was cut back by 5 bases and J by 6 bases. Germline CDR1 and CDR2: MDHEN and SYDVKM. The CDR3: CASSRIQGARSQPQHF. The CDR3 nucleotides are TGTGCCAGCAGTCGTATACAGGGGGCGCGAAGTCAGCCCCAGCATTTT.

CDR3 sequence: CASSPTLTEAFF. DNA of the CDR3: TGTGCCAGCAGCCCTACCCTGACTGAAGCTTTCTTT. The chain is built from TRBV7-9 and TRBJ1-1; D remains unclear. The CDR3 runs 12 residues. V lost 5 bases, J lost 5 bases, and 9 bases lay in between. The germline V gene encodes CDR1 SEHNR and CDR2 FQNEAQ (reference sequence).

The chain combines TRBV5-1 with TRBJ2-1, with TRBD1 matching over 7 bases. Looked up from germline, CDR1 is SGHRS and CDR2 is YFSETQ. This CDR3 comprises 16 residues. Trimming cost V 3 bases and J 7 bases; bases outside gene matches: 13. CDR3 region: CASSSDRTGNWNEQFF. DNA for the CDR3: TGCGCCAGCAGCTCCGACCGGACAGGAAACTGGAATGAGCAGTTCTTC.